These 22 T cell receptor beta chains were sequenced from one sample in a study of graft-versus-host responses after intestinal transplantation. These receptors' antigens are unknown. The assay was immunoSEQ multiplex PCR, and TCRdb's table has in-frame clones only and misses some. The sample has 65,000 to 90,000 clones, under 95% seen once; the top ten hold more than 0.35%. Source: unstimulated CD8+ T cells sorted from spleen or lymph node cells, taken before transplant. The receptors here all came from a human donor who was the organ donor for an intestinal transplant.

This clone appeared once. The gene calls are TRBV11-3 and TRBJ2-1; 8 bases map to TRBD2. V trimming: 3 bases; J trimming: 4 bases; junction bases outside the gene matches: 5. In germline, CDR1 is SGHNT, CDR2 YENEEA. This CDR3 contains 15 residues. Written as DNA, the CDR3 is TGTGCCAGCAGCTTTAACGGGGGGGCTTACAATGAGCAGTTCTTC. This gives the protein CASSFNGGAYNEQFF.

This clone was detected once. This chain connects TRBV9 to TRBJ1-4; D gene ambiguous. The CDR3 length is 15 residues. Germline CDR1 SGDLS, CDR2 YYNGEE. Trimming took 4 bases from V and 0 from J, leaving 10 bases between them. CDR3 DNA sequence: TGTGCCAGCAGCATCGGACTCGCAACTAATGAAAAACTGTTTTTT. Translated: CASSIGLATNEKLFF.

This sequence joins TRBV7-9 and TRBJ1-2; D remains ambiguous. The CDR3 has 16 amino acids. V was shortened by 4 bases and J by 0 bases, with 15 bases between the two germline ends. CDR1 and CDR2 from the germline V gene are SEHNR and FQNEAQ (reference sequence). The DNA of the CDR3 is TGTGCCAGCAGCTCATTCGGGGATCGAGCTAACTATGGCTACACCTTC. Encoded protein: CASSSFGDRANYGYTF.

This clone occurred once. In DNA form, the CDR3 reads TGTGCCAGCAGCGGGGAGGGTAGAAAGACCCAGTACTTC. It is translated as CASSGEGRKTQYF. This chain uses TRBV21-1 with TRBJ2-5; the DNA was not used to check the table's D call, TRBD2. TRBV21-1 is noted as a pseudogene. This CDR3 has 13 amino acids.

This clone was seen just once. V usage is TRBV27 and J usage is TRBJ1-4; 8 nucleotides align to TRBD1. The ends lost 2 bases at V and 8 bases at J; junction bases unmatched: 10. The CDR3 length is 16 residues. Germline V gene lookup returns CDR1 MNHEY and CDR2 SMNVEV (reference sequence). The chain's CDR3 is CASSLQPGTGREKLFF. The CDR3 DNA is TGTGCCAGCAGTTTACAGCCCGGGACAGGACGAGAAAAACTGTTTTTT.

This clone was seen once. The same CDR3 also results from other DNA sequences found in this sample. V usage is TRBV30 and J usage is TRBJ2-7, with 10 bases identical to TRBD2. Germline-derived CDR1 and CDR2 are GTSNPN and SVGIG (reference sequence). Trimming cost V 0 bases and J 4 bases; bases outside gene matches: 0. The CDR3 loop spans 13 amino acids. This chain's CDR3 is CAWSVAGGYEQYF. CDR3 bases: TGTGCCTGGAGTGTAGCGGGGGGGTACGAGCAGTACTTC.

The chain employs TRBV6-6 and TRBJ1-5; unclear D gene. Germline V CDR1 and CDR2: MNHNY, SVGAGI (reference sequence). V lost 6 bases and J lost 15, with 15 bases in between. This CDR3 is 11 amino acids long. The CDR3 reads CASRREWSVHF. CDR3 DNA: TGTGCCAGCAGGCGGGAGTGGAGTGTGCATTTT.

The V gene is TRBV30, the J gene TRBJ2-5, with D possibly matching TRBD2 (5 bases). The V gene's germline CDR1 is GTSNPN and CDR2 SVGIG (reference sequence). This CDR3 is built from 15 residues. V lost 0 bases and J lost 5, with 16 bases in between. CDR3 sequence reads: CAWSVLGSRRETQYF. The CDR3 coding sequence is TGTGCCTGGAGTGTTCTGGGGTCGAGGAGGGAGACCCAGTACTTC.

The V and J genes are TRBV6-1 and TRBJ1-1; weak D call: TRBD1 (5 bases). Trimming took off 6 bases at V and 5 bases at J, with 7 bases between the two ends. Germline-derived CDR1 and CDR2 are MNHNS and SASEGT. This CDR3 has 11 amino acids. The CDR3 spells CASRGGTEAFF. The DNA of the CDR3 is TGTGCCAGCAGGGGGGGAACTGAAGCTTTCTTT.

The rearrangement uses TRBV27 and TRBJ2-7; D unresolved. Between the trimmed V and J ends, which lost 6 bases and 1 base, there was a span of 16 bases. The germline V gene has CDR1 MNHEY and CDR2 SMNVEV (reference sequence). The CDR3 loop spans 15 amino acids. The CDR3 spells CASSPGFGRSYEQYF. DNA for the CDR3: TGTGCCAGCAGCCCTGGTTTTGGCAGATCCTACGAGCAGTACTTC.

The V call is TRBV9, the J call TRBJ2-2; the D gene is possibly TRBD2 (5 bases). This CDR3 contains 13 residues. Trimming left V 3 bases short and J 7 bases short, with 10 bases between. CDR1 and CDR2 (germline): SGDLS, YYNGEE. CDR3 nucleotides: TGTGCCAGCAGCGGGAGCGGTAACGGGGAGCTGTTTTTT. It codes for CASSGSGNGELFF. Together with reference TRBV9 and TRBJ2-2, the CDR3 gives the full variable domain: DSGVTQTPKHLITATGQRVTLRCSPRSGDLSVYWYQQSLDQGLQFLIQYYNGEERAKGNILERFSAQQFPDLHSELNLSSLELGDSALYFCASSGSGNGELFFGEGSRLTVL.

V is TRBV7-3 and J is TRBJ2-1; no definite D call. The CDR3 length is 13 residues. CDR1 and CDR2 (germline): SGHTA, FQGTGA. Trimming left V 2 bases short and J 4 bases short, with 6 bases between. The CDR3 bases are TGTGCCAGCAGCTTATATCCGTACAATGAGCAGTTCTTC. The encoded protein is CASSLYPYNEQFF.

This clone occurred once. The chain recombines TRBV2 with TRBJ2-5; D not resolved. The CDR3 is made up of 10 amino acids. V lost 4 bases, J lost 7 bases, and 4 bases lay in between. Germline assignment: CDR1 SNHLY and CDR2 FYNNEI. CDR3 nucleotides: TGTGCCAGCAGTGGAGGGACCCAGTACTTC. Its translation: CASSGGTQYF.

V is TRBV29-1 and J is TRBJ2-1, with no clear D. The CDR3 totals 15 residues. The V and J ends lost 1 base and 0 bases respectively, with 10 bases between them. Germline loops: CDR1 SQVTM, CDR2 ANQGSEA. CDR3 amino acids: CSVEAPLSSYNEQFF. DNA of the CDR3: TGCAGCGTTGAAGCTCCCCTGAGCTCCTACAATGAGCAGTTCTTC.

V and J are TRBV7-2 and TRBJ2-5; D uncertain. The DNA end is more similar to TRBJ2-7, so the J call may be wrong. In germline, CDR1 is SGHTA, CDR2 FQGNSA. The CDR3 extends over 13 amino acids. The CDR3 protein is CASSSPERYEQYF. The CDR3 nucleotides are TGTGCCAGCAGCAGTCCAGAGCGCTACGAGCAGTACTTC.

The rearrangement uses TRBV28 and TRBJ2-1, with 7 bases that match TRBD2. Germline V CDR1 and CDR2: MDHEN, SYDVKM. J was trimmed by 2 bases and V by 2 bases; bases with no gene match: 0. The CDR3 is made up of 14 amino acids. This CDR3 is CASSLSGAYNEQFF. The CDR3 DNA follows: TGTGCCAGCAGTTTAAGCGGGGCCTACAATGAGCAGTTCTTC.

The table lists this clone with a count of one. The gene calls are TRBV5-6 and TRBJ2-1, with D perhaps TRBD1 (5 bases). Trimming removed 4 bases at V and 6 bases at J, with 14 bases between. This CDR3 is built from 14 residues. Looked up from germline, CDR1 is SGHDT and CDR2 is YYEEEE. CDR3 residues: CASSPAGRVNEQFF. The CDR3 nucleotides are TGTGCCAGCAGCCCCGCTGGCAGGGTCAATGAGCAGTTCTTC.

The chain recombines TRBV6-5 with TRBJ2-3; 7 positions match TRBD2. Germline CDR1 MNHEY, CDR2 SVGAGI. This CDR3 region has 15 residues. The V gene end was trimmed by 6 bases and the J gene end by 7 bases; junction bases not matched to a gene: 13. Written as DNA, the CDR3 is TGTGCCAGCAGCCAAGCTAGCGGCCAGCTGTATACGCAGTATTTT. As protein: CASSQASGQLYTQYF.

A word on this clone: At one boundary the junction diverges from the germline segment, which might be a read error. The chain is built from TRBV7-2 and TRBJ2-5; 9 nucleotides match TRBD2. Germline V gene data show CDR1 as SGHTA and CDR2 as FQGNSA. This CDR3 is built from 15 residues. The CDR3 loop reads CATSPPLAGHETQYF. In nucleotides, the CDR3 is TGTGCCACCAGCCCCCCCCTAGCGGGGCACGAGACCCAGTACTTC.

The V gene is TRBV5-4, the J gene TRBJ2-6; D unclear. The V end lost 2 bases, the J end lost 0 bases, and 9 bases lay between the germline ends. The CDR3 covers 16 residues. Per germline, CDR1 SGHNT and CDR2 YYREEE (reference sequence). CDR3 coding DNA: TGTGCCAGCAGCTTAAGAAAGCCCTCTGGGGCCAACGTCCTGACTTTC. Residues: CASSLRKPSGANVLTF.

This clone was detected only once. This chain uses TRBV9 with TRBJ1-2, with D perhaps TRBD1 (5 bases). Germline CDR1 is SGDLS and CDR2 is YYNGEE. The V end was cut by 6 bases, the J end by 4 bases, with 22 bases between. The CDR3 length is 16 residues. In nucleotides, the CDR3 is TGTGCCAGCACGGGGGGGGGTTCAGCCCTTTCCTATGGCTACACCTTC. Protein product: CASTGGGSALSYGYTF.

The chain uses TRBV9 and TRBJ2-7; the D is unclear. Between the trimmed V and J ends, which lost 4 bases and 6 bases, there was a span of 11 bases. Germline V gene sequence: CDR1 SGDLS, CDR2 YYNGEE. This CDR3 region has 12 residues. The CDR3 nucleotides are TGTGCCAGCAGCCCCAATGGAGTCGAGCAGTACTTC. This gives the protein CASSPNGVEQYF.